This passage covers 11 T cell receptor beta chains from one sample sequenced in a study of blood T cell repertoires in COVID-19. TCRdb keeps only in-frame clones here, not all; method: immunoSEQ multiplex PCR. This sample has 100,000 to 150,000 clones, with around 70% found just once. Sequencing used peripheral blood. The receptors come from a man in his 60s with acute or convalescent COVID-19.

The J gene is TRBJ1-6, the V gene TRBV15; D possibly corresponds to TRBD1 (6 bases). The CDR3 runs to 16 residues. From germline, CDR1 is LNHNV and CDR2 YYDKDF (reference sequence). Trimming shortened V by 0 bases and J by 7 bases, and 13 bases separated the two germline ends. CDR3 residues: CATSRDSTGRNSPLHF. The CDR3 nucleotides are TGTGCCACCAGCAGAGATAGCACAGGGCGGAATTCACCCCTCCACTTT.

For the CDR3, the DNA is TGTGCCGTAACGACAGGGGGCATTTCTGAAGCTTTCTTT. As protein: CAVTTGGISEAFF. This chain connects TRBV25-1 to TRBJ1-1, with TRBD1 matching 10 bases. This CDR3 is 13 amino acids long. With 11 bases clipped from V and 6 bases from J, the junction kept 9 bases outside the gene matches. The germline CDR1 and CDR2 sequences are MGHDK and SYGVNS.

V usage is TRBV18 and J usage is TRBJ1-1, with TRBD1 matching over 7 bases. The V gene end was trimmed by 7 bases and the J gene end by 2 bases; junction bases not matched to a gene: 4. Per germline, CDR1 KGHSH and CDR2 LQKENI. CDR3 length: 13 residues. The CDR3 DNA follows: TGTGCCAGCTTGGGACAGATAAACACTGAAGCTTTCTTT. Protein sequence: CASLGQINTEAFF.

The V gene is TRBV9, the J gene TRBJ2-5; 12 positions agree with TRBD2. The V segment lost 3 bases and the J segment 2 bases; nucleotides outside the gene matches: 11. The CDR3 is made up of 18 amino acids. Germline V gene lookup returns CDR1 SGDLS and CDR2 YYNGEE. DNA of the CDR3: TGTGCCAGCAGCGCCAGAGGGCTAGCGGGAGGGACGCAAGAGACCCAGTACTTC. Protein sequence: CASSARGLAGGTQETQYF. Full variable domain (outside the CDR3, taken from reference TRBV9 and TRBJ2-5): DSGVTQTPKHLITATGQRVTLRCSPRSGDLSVYWYQQSLDQGLQFLIQYYNGEERAKGNILERFSAQQFPDLHSELNLSSLELGDSALYFCASSARGLAGGTQETQYFGPGTRLLVL.

This clone was detected a few times. V is TRBV9 and J is TRBJ1-6; 7 bases are shared with TRBD1. Germline CDR1 reads SGDLS; CDR2 reads YYNGEE. V trimming: 3 bases; J trimming: 9 bases; junction bases outside the gene matches: 18. CDR3 length: 18 residues. Here the CDR3 DNA reads TGTGCCAGCAGCGGATCACCCTTCAGGACAGGTACGGCTTCACCCCTCCACTTT. Translation gives CASSGSPFRTGTASPLHF.

J is TRBJ2-1 and V is TRBV5-1; D possibly corresponds to TRBD1 (5 bases). Per germline, CDR1 SGHRS and CDR2 YFSETQ. Trimming took off 0 bases at V and 5 bases at J, with 12 bases between the two ends. This CDR3 contains 15 residues. The CDR3 nucleotides are TGCGCCAGCAGCTTGGAGGCAGGGCGACACAATGAGCAGTTCTTC. It specifies CASSLEAGRHNEQFF.

In regard to this clone: One junction end does not reproduce the germline sequence, and a read error may be involved. The chain uses TRBV7-2 and TRBJ2-7; 12 nucleotides agree with TRBD2. Per germline, CDR1 SGHTA and CDR2 FQGNSA. The length of the CDR3 is 15 residues. CDR3 bases: TGTGCCAGCAGCGTAGCTAGCGGGGGGGTTCACGAGCAGTACTTC. Protein product: CASSVASGGVHEQYF.

V gene TRBV11-2 combines with J gene TRBJ2-5; TRBD2 matches 10 bases. The V gene end was trimmed by 5 bases and the J gene end by 1 base; junction bases not matched to a gene: 7. The CDR3 is 16 residues long. Germline lookup yields CDR1 SGHAT and CDR2 FQNNGV. The CDR3 sequence is CASSDGTSVGQETQYF. DNA for the CDR3: TGTGCCAGCAGCGACGGGACTAGCGTTGGCCAAGAGACCCAGTACTTC. The complete variable domain, with remaining parts taken from reference TRBV11-2 and TRBJ2-5, reads EAGVAQSPRYKIIEKRQSVAFWCNPISGHATLYWYQQILGQGPKLLIQFQNNGVVDDSQLPKDRFSAERLKGVDSTLKIQPAKLEDSAVYLCASSDGTSVGQETQYFGPGTRLLVL.

The genes are TRBV6-2 or TRBV6-3 and TRBJ1-5, with 7 bases matching TRBD1. Per the germline V gene, CDR1 is MNHEY and CDR2 is SVGEGT. CDR3 length: 16 amino acids. V lost 5 bases, J lost 4 bases, and 11 bases stayed unmatched. In DNA form, the CDR3 reads TGTGCCAGCAGTAGCCAGGAACAGGGGCAAAATCAGCCCCAGCATTTT. The encoded protein is CASSSQEQGQNQPQHF.

V and J are TRBV25-1 and TRBJ2-6, with D uncertain. This CDR3 contains 16 residues. The germline V gene encodes CDR1 MGHDK and CDR2 SYGVNS. V shed 4 bases and J shed 0 bases, with 10 bases lying between them. The CDR3 reads CASSAVVGSGANVLTF. The CDR3 nucleotides read TGTGCCAGCAGTGCTGTGGTCGGCTCTGGGGCCAACGTCCTGACTTTC.

CDR3 residues: CASSPNPGLVGELFF. Here the CDR3 DNA reads TGTGCCAGCAGCCCAAACCCGGGACTAGTTGGTGAGCTGTTTTTT. The chain has TRBV7-2 and TRBJ2-2, with 8 bases matching TRBD2. CDR1 and CDR2 from the germline V gene are SGHTA and FQGNSA. This CDR3 contains 15 residues. With V trimmed by 5 bases and J by 11 bases, 13 bases remained unmatched.